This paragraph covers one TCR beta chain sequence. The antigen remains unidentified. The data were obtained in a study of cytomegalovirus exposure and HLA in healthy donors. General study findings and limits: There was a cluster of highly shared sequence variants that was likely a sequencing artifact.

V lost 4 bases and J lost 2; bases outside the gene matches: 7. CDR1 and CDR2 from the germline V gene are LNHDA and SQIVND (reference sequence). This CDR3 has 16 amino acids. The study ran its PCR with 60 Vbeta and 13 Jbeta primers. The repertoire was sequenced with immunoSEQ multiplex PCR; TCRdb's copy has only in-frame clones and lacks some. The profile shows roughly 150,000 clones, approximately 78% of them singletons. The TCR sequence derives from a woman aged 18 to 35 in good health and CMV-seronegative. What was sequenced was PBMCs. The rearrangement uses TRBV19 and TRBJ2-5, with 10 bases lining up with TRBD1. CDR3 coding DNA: TGTGCCAGTAGTACCGACAGGGGGCCGTTACAAGAGACCCAGTACTTC. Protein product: CASSTDRGPLQETQYF.